One sample yielded the 25 T cell receptor beta chains listed below, sequenced in a study of cytomegalovirus exposure and HLA in healthy donors (dated by TCRdb to about 2017). Receptors were amplified or captured by the immunoSEQ multiplex PCR assay. A mixture of 60 forward primers for TCR Vbeta segments and 13 reverse primers for TCR Jbeta segments was used in the multiplex PCR. The clones in this table, taken by TCRdb from immuneACCESS, are in-frame only. Not every clone is retained; where verified, under half of the shortfall comes from an unresolved V gene, and the cause of the rest is unknown. A total of about 190,000 clones appear in this sample, roughly 82% of them only once. Roughly 2.6% of the sample goes to the ten largest clones. Material: PBMCs. These receptors all come from a woman aged 45-65 years in good health and CMV-seropositive.

This chain links TRBV6-6 with TRBJ2-1; perhaps TRBD2 as D (5 bases). Trimming took 5 bases from V and 6 from J, leaving 11 bases between them. This CDR3 is built from 13 residues. Looked up from germline, CDR1 is MNHNY and CDR2 is SVGAGI (reference sequence). The CDR3 DNA is TGTGCCAGCAGTACTCAGAGGGCCAATGAGCAGTTCTTC. Its translation is CASSTQRANEQFF.

This rearrangement joins TRBV11-2 to TRBJ2-7, with D unclear. The CDR3 totals 12 residues. V shed 5 bases and J shed 6 bases, with 11 bases lying between them. CDR1 SGHAT and CDR2 FQNNGV come from the germline V gene. In DNA form, the CDR3 reads TGTGCCAGCAGCCCGGAGACGCTCGAGCAGTACTTC. Amino acid sequence: CASSPETLEQYF.

CDR3 in amino acids: CASSLGGLVRAGTDTQYF. The CDR3 coding sequence is TGTGCCAGCAGCTTGGGGGGACTAGTCCGGGCTGGGACAGATACGCAGTATTTT. The rearrangement uses TRBV5-4 and TRBJ2-3, with TRBD2 matching 8 bases. The germline gives CDR1 SGHNT, CDR2 YYREEE (reference sequence). Trimming removed 0 bases from V and 3 bases from J; junction bases left unmatched: 12. The CDR3 is made up of 18 amino acids.

The chain employs TRBV7-3 and TRBJ2-3; TRBD1 matches 7 bases. The CDR3 spans 15 residues. With V trimmed by 5 bases and J by 0 bases, 5 bases remained unmatched. CDR1 is SGHTA and CDR2 is FQGTGA in the germline V gene. The CDR3 region has the DNA TGTGCCAGCAGCGTCCACAGGGGAAGCACAGATACGCAGTATTTT. It translates to CASSVHRGSTDTQYF.

The chain employs TRBV7-8 and TRBJ1-2, with 11 bases fitting TRBD1. The CDR3 is 15 residues long. The V gene's germline CDR1 is SGHVS and CDR2 FQNEAQ. With 5 bases clipped from V and 3 bases from J, the junction kept 5 bases outside the gene matches. The CDR3 nucleotides are TGTGCCAGCAGCCCGGGACAGGGGGTGGACTATGGCTACACCTTC. It specifies CASSPGQGVDYGYTF.

The table lists this clone with a few counts. The chain combines TRBV6-1 with TRBJ2-7, with a possible D match to TRBD1 (6 bases). Germline CDR1 is MNHNS and CDR2 is SASEGT. Trimming pared 0 bases from V and 3 bases from J, leaving 12 bases between. The CDR3 is 15 amino acids. As DNA, the CDR3 is TGTGCCAGCAGTGAAGCGGGAACAGGGATCTACGAGCAGTACTTC. This codes for CASSEAGTGIYEQYF.

In this sample, this clone turned up once. V usage is TRBV7-3 and J usage is TRBJ2-5, with 7 bases aligning to TRBD2. Germline-derived CDR1 and CDR2 are SGHTA and FQGTGA. The CDR3 consists of 12 residues. V lost 5 bases, J lost 6 bases, and 3 bases stayed unmatched. The CDR3 reads CASSPSGKTQYF. For the CDR3, the DNA is TGTGCCAGCAGCCCCAGCGGGAAGACCCAGTACTTC.

The V and J genes are TRBV19 and TRBJ1-5; D not certain. Trimming removed 6 bases from V and 3 bases from J, with 9 bases in between. The germline CDR1 and CDR2 sequences are LNHDA and SQIVND (reference sequence). The CDR3 contains 13 residues. The CDR3 DNA is TGTGCCAGTAGACAGAGCCTCAATCAGCCCCAGCATTTT. Translation gives CASRQSLNQPQHF.

V usage is TRBV27 and J usage is TRBJ1-1; D gene unclear. The germline V gene encodes CDR1 MNHEY and CDR2 SMNVEV (reference sequence). V was cut by 3 bases and J by 5 bases, with 10 bases left in between. This CDR3 has 13 amino acids. CDR3 nucleotide sequence: TGTGCCAGCAGTTTCAGCCGAGGGACTGAAGCTTTCTTT. Amino acid sequence: CASSFSRGTEAFF.

The CDR3 is CASSQNRQLNQPQHF. DNA of the CDR3: TGTGCCAGCAGTCAGAACCGACAGCTTAATCAGCCCCAGCATTTT. The chain carries TRBV2 and TRBJ1-5; D may be TRBD1 (5 bases). V lost 5 bases to trimming and J lost 4 bases, with 15 bases between them. The CDR3 contains 15 residues. Germline CDR1 SNHLY, CDR2 FYNNEI.

The gene calls are TRBV19 and TRBJ1-2, with a tentative D call TRBD1 (5 bases). Germline-derived CDR1 and CDR2 are LNHDA and SQIVND (reference sequence). The ends were cut back, 5 bases at V and 5 bases at J, with 12 bases in the middle. This CDR3 is built from 13 residues. The CDR3 DNA follows: TGTGCCAGTAGTGACAACAGGCCTTATGGCTACACCTTC. Protein sequence: CASSDNRPYGYTF. Together with reference TRBV19 and TRBJ1-2, the CDR3 gives the full variable domain: DGGITQSPKYLFRKEGQNVTLSCEQNLNHDAMYWYRQDPGQGLRLIYYSQIVNDFQKGDIAEGYSVSREKKESFPLTVTSAQKNPTAFYLCASSDNRPYGYTFGSGTRLTVV.

This chain links TRBV9 with TRBJ1-2; D unclear. The CDR3 has 15 residues. Germline CDR1 and CDR2: SGDLS and YYNGEE. The V gene lost 2 bases and the J gene lost 7 bases, with 18 bases spanning the gap. The DNA for the CDR3 is TGTGCCAGCAGCGTGGGTTCTCGGGGAGGAGCTGGCTACACCTTC. Amino acids: CASSVGSRGGAGYTF.

This clone was observed a handful of times. This chain joins TRBV5-4 and TRBJ1-2, with D unresolved. The CDR3 consists of 12 residues. CDR1 is SGHNT and CDR2 is YYREEE in the germline V gene (reference sequence). With 0 bases removed from V and 8 bases from J, the gap between germline ends came to 8 bases. CDR3 nucleotides: TGTGCCAGCAGCTTGGTACACCAAGGCTACACCTTC. Amino acids: CASSLVHQGYTF.

V and J are TRBV9 and TRBJ2-5; no clear D. The CDR3 length is 13 residues. V lost 1 base and J lost 1, with 5 bases in between. Germline CDR1 reads SGDLS; CDR2 reads YYNGEE. The CDR3 nucleotides are TGTGCCAGCAGCGTACAGGTCCAAGAGACCCAGTACTTC. Its translation: CASSVQVQETQYF.

In its sample, this clone was seen a few times. The chain's CDR3 is CASSYSNTVYGYTF. The DNA for the CDR3 is TGTGCCAGCAGTTACTCGAACACAGTCTATGGCTACACCTTC. The genes are TRBV6-5 and TRBJ1-2, with D unclear. The CDR3 extends over 14 amino acids. Germline assignment: CDR1 MNHEY and CDR2 SVGAGI. Trimming took off 0 bases at V and 4 bases at J, with 9 bases between the two ends.

V usage is TRBV7-9 and J usage is TRBJ2-5; 11 bases match TRBD1. The J call may be faulty, since TRBJ2-7 better matches the DNA end. CDR3 length: 14 residues. CDR1 SEHNR and CDR2 FQNEAQ come from the germline V gene (reference sequence). The CDR3 DNA sequence: TGTGCCAGCAGCTTGGGACAGGGGGTCCACGAGCAGTACTTC. Protein sequence: CASSLGQGVHEQYF.

The chain combines TRBV4-2 with TRBJ1-2, with 10 bases aligning to TRBD1. The CDR3 is 14 residues long. V gave up 2 bases and J gave up 7 bases; unmatched junction bases: 4. The germline V gene has CDR1 LGHNA and CDR2 YNFKEQ. The CDR3 spells CASSQPTGGTGYTF. CDR3 nucleotides: TGTGCCAGCAGCCAACCGACAGGGGGCACTGGCTACACCTTC.

This clone was counted a few times. This chain uses TRBV15 with TRBJ2-7; possibly TRBD2 for D (8 bases). CDR3 length equals 16 residues. Germline V gene sequence: CDR1 LNHNV, CDR2 YYDKDF (reference sequence). Trimming took off 2 bases at V and 4 bases at J, with 18 bases between the two ends. CDR3 DNA sequence: TGTGCCACCAGCAGACGGGAGGGACAGAGAACTTACGAGCAGTACTTC. Its protein is CATSRREGQRTYEQYF.

V usage is TRBV19 and J usage is TRBJ2-3; possibly TRBD2 for D (6 bases). Germline loops: CDR1 LNHDA, CDR2 SQIVND (reference sequence). V dropped 4 bases and J dropped 4 bases, with 15 bases sitting between them. CDR3 length equals 15 residues. CDR3 sequence: CASSTTPPGADTQYF. In DNA form, the CDR3 reads TGTGCCAGTAGTACCACACCGCCGGGGGCAGATACGCAGTATTTT.

This clone was counted a single time. The chain recombines TRBV29-1 with TRBJ2-1; 10 nucleotides align to TRBD2. V lost 6 bases and J lost 1; bases outside the gene matches: 6. The germline gives CDR1 SQVTM, CDR2 ANQGSEA. This CDR3 comprises 15 residues. The CDR3 DNA follows: TGCAGCGTCTACGGGACTAGCGCATCCTACAATGAGCAGTTCTTC. Its protein product is CSVYGTSASYNEQFF.

The chain joins TRBV2 to TRBJ1-1, with 9 positions matching TRBD1. The J segment lost 4 bases and the V segment lost 7 bases, leaving 7 bases of the junction unmatched. Germline CDR1 and CDR2: SNHLY and FYNNEI. The CDR3 has 14 residues. CDR3: CASIQTGGPTEAFF. CDR3 coding DNA: TGTGCCAGCATCCAGACAGGGGGACCCACTGAAGCTTTCTTT.

This clone was recorded only once. CDR3 in DNA: TGTGCCAGCAGTTCGACAGGGAAAACCTACGAGCAGTACTTC. Its translation is CASSSTGKTYEQYF. The rearrangement links TRBV6-6 to TRBJ2-7; 7 positions match TRBD1. Germline CDR1 and CDR2: MNHNY and SVGAGI (reference sequence). V lost 4 bases and J lost 2; bases outside the gene matches: 5. The CDR3 runs to 14 residues.

This chain joins TRBV2 and TRBJ2-7; 13 bases agree with TRBD2. CDR1 and CDR2 (germline): SNHLY, FYNNEI. The length of the CDR3 is 15 residues. The V and J ends lost 5 bases and 6 bases, in that order; junction bases with no gene match: 7. The chain's CDR3 is CASSLTSGGVREQYF. CDR3 nucleotide sequence: TGTGCCAGCAGTCTCACTAGCGGGGGGGTGCGCGAGCAGTACTTC.

The V and J genes are TRBV5-4 and TRBJ2-5, with D unresolved. V lost 3 bases to trimming and J lost 4 bases, with 13 bases between them. CDR1 and CDR2 (germline): SGHNT, YYREEE (reference sequence). The CDR3 loop spans 14 amino acids. The CDR3 DNA is TGTGCCAGCAGCTCGCCCGTTTCGGGAGAGACCCAGTACTTC. This translates into CASSSPVSGETQYF.

The chain links TRBV5-1 to TRBJ1-6, with a tentative D call TRBD1 (5 bases). Trimming took off 1 base at V and 7 bases at J, with 9 bases between the two ends. The CDR3 has 14 residues. Germline-derived CDR1 and CDR2 are SGHRS and YFSETQ. This CDR3 is CASSLQGANSPLHF. As DNA, the CDR3 is TGCGCCAGCAGCTTGCAGGGTGCGAATTCACCCCTCCACTTT. Full variable domain (missing parts from reference TRBV5-1 and TRBJ1-6): KAGVTQTPRYLIKTRGQQVTLSCSPISGHRSVSWYQQTPGQGLQFLFEYFSETQRNKGNFPGRFSGRQFSNSRSEMNVSTLELGDSALYLCASSLQGANSPLHFGNGTRLTVT.